This is a list of T cell receptor beta chains from one sample in a study of blood T cell repertoires in COVID-19. Using immunoSEQ multiplex PCR, the repertoire was profiled, and TCRdb retains in-frame clones only, with some absent. Of roughly 300,000 clones detected, approximately 89% appear once; the ten largest clones hold 1.5% to 2%. The sample taken for sequencing was peripheral blood. All receptors derive from a woman aged 25 to 39 with COVID-19, enrolled during active disease. CDR3s include the opening cysteine and the closing phenylalanine or tryptophan. Fields, in order: J gene, clone size, D gene, V gene, CDR3 DNA, CDR3 protein. D genes are given only for firm matches. Not every row has a clone size; where given, it reads once, few, many or a size class.

TRBJ1-1	NA	NA	TRBV7-2	TGTGCCAGCAGCTTGGGGGGGCCAACCCTTGAAGCTTTCTTT	CASSLGGPTLEAFF
TRBJ1-2	NA	NA	TRBV6-5	TGTGCCAGTTTCAGGGGATCTAACTATGGCTACACCTTC	CASFRGSNYGYTF
TRBJ2-2	NA	NA	TRBV12-3/TRBV12-4	TGTGCCAGCAGTTTAGTTAGCCCCGGGGAGCTGTTTTTT	CASSLVSPGELFF
TRBJ1-5	once	TRBD1	TRBV15	TGTGCCACCGGACAGGGTTCTCAGCCCCAGCATTTT	CATGQGSQPQHF
TRBJ1-2	NA	NA	TRBV2	TGTGCCAGCAGACAGGGAGTTGACTACACCTTC	CASRQGVDYTF
TRBJ1-2	NA	TRBD1	TRBV2	TGTGCCAGCAGTGGGACAGGGGGCTATGGCTACACCTTC	CASSGTGGYGYTF
TRBJ2-6	NA	NA	TRBV7-3	TGTGCCAGCAGCCCCTCGACAGTAAGCTCTGGGGCCAACGTCCTGACTTTC	CASSPSTVSSGANVLTF
TRBJ1-4	NA	NA	TRBV29-1	TGCAGCGTTGCGGGGACTAATGAAAAACTGTTTTTT	CSVAGTNEKLFF
TRBJ2-1	NA	TRBD2	TRBV25-1	TGTGCCAGCAGTGACAGACTAGCGGCCTACAATGAGCAGTTCTTC	CASSDRLAAYNEQFF
TRBJ2-7	NA	NA	TRBV6-5	TGTGCCAGTTCGGGTCGAGGCTACGAGCAGTACTTC	CASSGRGYEQYF
TRBJ2-7	NA	TRBD2	TRBV6-2/TRBV6-3	TGTGCCAGCAGTTACTCAAGACCCGGGGGGACCTCCTACGAGCAGTACTTC	CASSYSRPGGTSYEQYF
TRBJ2-3	NA	TRBD1	TRBV19	TGTGCCAGTAGTCGAGGGGGCCGCACAGATACGCAGTATTTT	CASSRGGRTDTQYF
TRBJ1-2	NA	NA	TRBV28	TGTGCCAGCAGAGGAACCCGAGGGGGCTACACCTTC	CASRGTRGGYTF
TRBJ2-5	NA	NA	TRBV5-4	TGTGCCAGCAGCTTGGGACAGGGAGGCCGCGAGACCCAGTACTTC	CASSLGQGGRETQYF
TRBJ1-3	NA	NA	TRBV9	TGTGCCAGCAGCGTCGGCAGGAGGGGAAACACCATATATTTT	CASSVGRRGNTIYF
TRBJ1-2	NA	NA	TRBV29-1	TGCAGCGTTGAACGCGGGGGCAAGGGATATGGCTACACCTTC	CSVERGGKGYGYTF
TRBJ1-6	NA	NA	TRBV28	TGTGCCAGCAGCCCTTCACAGGGTTATAATTCACCCCTCCACTTT	CASSPSQGYNSPLHF
TRBJ1-2	NA	NA	TRBV28	TGTGCCAGCGGCCCGGGGGTAGGTAACTATGGCTACACCTTC	CASGPGVGNYGYTF
TRBJ2-3	once	NA	TRBV29-1	TGCAGCGTTAGGGGCAGAAACACAGATACGCAGTATTTT	CSVRGRNTDTQYF
TRBJ2-5	NA	NA	TRBV7-2	TGTGCCAGCAGCTTAACGGGGGGCCGGGAGACCCAGTACTTC	CASSLTGGRETQYF
TRBJ2-3	NA	TRBD1	TRBV5-4	TGTGCCAGCCGACGGCCGGGACAGGGTACAGATACGCAGTATTTT	CASRRPGQGTDTQYF